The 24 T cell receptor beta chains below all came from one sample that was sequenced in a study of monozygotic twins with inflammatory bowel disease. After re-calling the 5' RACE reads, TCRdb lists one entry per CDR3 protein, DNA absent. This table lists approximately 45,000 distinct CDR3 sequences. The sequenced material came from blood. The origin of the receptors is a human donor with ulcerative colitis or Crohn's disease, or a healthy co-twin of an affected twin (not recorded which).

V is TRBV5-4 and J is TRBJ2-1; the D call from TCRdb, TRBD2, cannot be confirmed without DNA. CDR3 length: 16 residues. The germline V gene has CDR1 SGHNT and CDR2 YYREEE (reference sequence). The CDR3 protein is CASSFKSGGSYNEQFF.

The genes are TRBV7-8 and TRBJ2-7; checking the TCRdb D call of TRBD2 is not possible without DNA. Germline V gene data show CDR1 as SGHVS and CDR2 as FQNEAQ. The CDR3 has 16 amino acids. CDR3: CASSAVGTSGTYEQYF.

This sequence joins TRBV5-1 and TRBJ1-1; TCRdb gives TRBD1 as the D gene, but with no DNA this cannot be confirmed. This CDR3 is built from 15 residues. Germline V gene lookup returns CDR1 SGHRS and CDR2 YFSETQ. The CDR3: CASSLVSGQGGEAFF.

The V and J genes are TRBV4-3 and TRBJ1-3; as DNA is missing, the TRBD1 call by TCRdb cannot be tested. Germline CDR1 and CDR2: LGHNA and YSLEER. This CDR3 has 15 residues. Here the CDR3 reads CASSQDRVSGNTIYF.

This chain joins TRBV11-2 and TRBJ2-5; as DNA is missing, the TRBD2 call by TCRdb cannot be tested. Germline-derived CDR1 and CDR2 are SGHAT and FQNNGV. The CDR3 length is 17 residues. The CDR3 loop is CASSLVGPVYGEETQYF. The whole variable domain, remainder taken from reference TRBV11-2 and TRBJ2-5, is EAGVAQSPRYKIIEKRQSVAFWCNPISGHATLYWYQQILGQGPKLLIQFQNNGVVDDSQLPKDRFSAERLKGVDSTLKIQPAKLEDSAVYLCASSLVGPVYGEETQYFGPGTRLLVL.

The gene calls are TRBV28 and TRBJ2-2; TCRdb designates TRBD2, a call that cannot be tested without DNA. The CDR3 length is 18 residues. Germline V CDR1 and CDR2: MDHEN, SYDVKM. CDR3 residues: CASSFKVRRAENTGELFF.

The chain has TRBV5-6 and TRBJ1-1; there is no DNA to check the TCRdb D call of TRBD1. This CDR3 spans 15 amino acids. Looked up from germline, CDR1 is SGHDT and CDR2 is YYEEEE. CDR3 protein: CASSPGTGGGGEAFF. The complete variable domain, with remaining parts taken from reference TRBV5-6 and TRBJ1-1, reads DAGVTQSPTHLIKTRGQQVTLRCSPKSGHDTVSWYQQALGQGPQFIFQYYEEEERQRGNFPDRFSGHQFPNYSSELNVNALLLGDSALYLCASSPGTGGGGEAFFGQGTRLTVV.

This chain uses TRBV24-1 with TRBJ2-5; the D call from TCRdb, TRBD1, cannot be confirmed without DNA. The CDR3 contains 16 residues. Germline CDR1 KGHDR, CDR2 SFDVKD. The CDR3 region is CATSDRAGTGKKTQYF.

Here the CDR3 reads CSVPGQGGAGELFF. This chain links TRBV29-1 with TRBJ2-2; TCRdb's D call of TRBD1 is untestable without DNA. The CDR3 covers 14 residues. Germline CDR1 is SQVTM and CDR2 is ANQGSEA.

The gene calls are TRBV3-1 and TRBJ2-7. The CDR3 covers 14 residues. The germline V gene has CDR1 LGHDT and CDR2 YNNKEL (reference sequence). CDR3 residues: CASSWDLSLYEQYF.

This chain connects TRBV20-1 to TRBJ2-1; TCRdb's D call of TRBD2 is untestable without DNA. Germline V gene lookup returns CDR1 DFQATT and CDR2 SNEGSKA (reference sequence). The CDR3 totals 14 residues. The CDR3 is CSARRTSGGLEQFF.

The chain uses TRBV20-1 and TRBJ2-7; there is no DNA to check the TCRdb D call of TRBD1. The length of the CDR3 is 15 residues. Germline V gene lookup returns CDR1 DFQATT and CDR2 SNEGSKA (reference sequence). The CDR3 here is CSARRETESSYEQYF.

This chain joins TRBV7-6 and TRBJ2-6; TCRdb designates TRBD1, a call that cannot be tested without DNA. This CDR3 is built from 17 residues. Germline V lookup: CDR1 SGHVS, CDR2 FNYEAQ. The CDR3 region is CASSLGTPGSGANVLTF. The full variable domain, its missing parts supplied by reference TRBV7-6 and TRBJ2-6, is GAGVSQSPRYKVTKRGQDVALRCDPISGHVSLYWYRQALGQGPEFLTYFNYEAQQDKSGLPNDRFSAERPEGSISTLTIQRTEQRDSAMYRCASSLGTPGSGANVLTFGAGSRLTVL.

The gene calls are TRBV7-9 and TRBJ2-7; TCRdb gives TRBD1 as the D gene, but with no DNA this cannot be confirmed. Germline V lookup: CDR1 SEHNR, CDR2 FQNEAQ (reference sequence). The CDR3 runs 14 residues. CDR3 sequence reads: CASSPLEVSYEQYF.

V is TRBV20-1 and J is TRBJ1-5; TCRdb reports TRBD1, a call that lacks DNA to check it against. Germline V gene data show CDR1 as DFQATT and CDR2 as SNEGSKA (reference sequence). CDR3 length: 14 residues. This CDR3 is CSARVGIGNQPQHF.

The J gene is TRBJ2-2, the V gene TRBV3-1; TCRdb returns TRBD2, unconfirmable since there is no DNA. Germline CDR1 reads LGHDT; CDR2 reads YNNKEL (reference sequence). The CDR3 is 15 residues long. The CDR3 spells CASKPDGPYTGELFF. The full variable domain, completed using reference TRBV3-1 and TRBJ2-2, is DTAVSQTPKYLVTQMGNDKSIKCEQNLGHDTMYWYKQDSKKFLKIMFSYNNKELIINETVPNRFSPKSPDKAHLNLHINSLELGDSAVYFCASKPDGPYTGELFFGEGSRLTVL.

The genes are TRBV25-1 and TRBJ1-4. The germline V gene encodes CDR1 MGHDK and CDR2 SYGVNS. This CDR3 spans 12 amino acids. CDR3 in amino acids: CASSQSSWELFF.

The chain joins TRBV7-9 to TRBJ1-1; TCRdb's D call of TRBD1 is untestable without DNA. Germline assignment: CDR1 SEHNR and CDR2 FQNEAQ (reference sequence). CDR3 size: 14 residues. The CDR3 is CASSLGQANTEAFF.

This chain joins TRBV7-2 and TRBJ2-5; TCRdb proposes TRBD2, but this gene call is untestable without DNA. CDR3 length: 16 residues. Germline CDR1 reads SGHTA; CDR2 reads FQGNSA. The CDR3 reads CASTPPGLAVIETQYF.

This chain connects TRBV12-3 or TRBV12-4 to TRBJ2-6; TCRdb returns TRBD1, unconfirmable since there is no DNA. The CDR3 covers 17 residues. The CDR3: CASSFRTGLSGANVLTF.

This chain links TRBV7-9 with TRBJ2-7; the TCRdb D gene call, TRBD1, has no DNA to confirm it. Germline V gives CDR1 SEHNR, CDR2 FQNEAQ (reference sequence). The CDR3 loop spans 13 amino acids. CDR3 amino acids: CASSSDSTYEQYF.

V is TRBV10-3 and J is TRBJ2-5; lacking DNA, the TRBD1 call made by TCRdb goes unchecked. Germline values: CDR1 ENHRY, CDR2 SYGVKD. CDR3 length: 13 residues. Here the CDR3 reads CAISPGQQETQYF.

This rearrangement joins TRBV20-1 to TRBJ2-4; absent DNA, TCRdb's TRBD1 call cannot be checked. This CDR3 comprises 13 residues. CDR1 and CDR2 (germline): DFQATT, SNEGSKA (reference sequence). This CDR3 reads CSARGQVKNIQYF.

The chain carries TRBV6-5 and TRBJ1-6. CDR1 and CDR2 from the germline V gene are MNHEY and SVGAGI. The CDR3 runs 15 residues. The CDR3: CASSYGGTPNSPLHF.